Below are 6 T cell receptor beta chains sequenced from a single sample in a study of PD-1 blockade in classical Hodgkin lymphoma. Specified time point: cycle 4 day 1 (C4D1), after 5 to 7 weeks of nivolumab. The patients all showed relapse after autologous stem cell transplantation, while their brentuximab vedotin exposure varied. Assay: immunoSEQ multiplex PCR; the TCRdb copy retains only in-frame clones and omits some. The sample holds tens of thousands of clones; around 76% are singletons and the top ten take 9.5% to 15%. Sequenced here: peripheral blood mononuclear cells (PBMCs), sampled before the fourth cycle of nivolumab. The receptor set was obtained from a human donor with classical Hodgkin lymphoma.

The V call is TRBV28, the J call TRBJ2-1; possibly TRBD2 for D (6 bases). This CDR3 spans 16 amino acids. V lost 5 bases, J lost 5 bases, and 19 bases lay in between. Germline V gives CDR1 MDHEN, CDR2 SYDVKM. The CDR3 region has the DNA TGTGCCAGCAGTATCCTCGGGAGCGGCGAGAACAATGAGCAGTTCTTC. This sequence encodes CASSILGSGENNEQFF.

As to this clone: Sequence at one end of the junction differs from germline and may be a read error. V is TRBV7-2 and J is TRBJ2-7; 9 nucleotides match TRBD2. CDR1 SGHTA and CDR2 FQGNSA come from the germline V gene. The CDR3 totals 13 residues. The CDR3 spells CASSPTEGGRGIF. For the CDR3, the DNA is TGTGCCAGCAGCCCGACGGAGGGCGGGAGGGGTATCTTC.

In this sample, this clone turned up a few times. The V call is TRBV19, the J call TRBJ1-5; 7 bases are a match to TRBD1. The V segment lost 6 bases and the J segment 6 bases; nucleotides outside the gene matches: 11. The CDR3 has 15 residues. Looked up from germline, CDR1 is LNHDA and CDR2 is SQIVND (reference sequence). CDR3 region: CASRHHRGVSQPQHF. CDR3 in DNA: TGTGCCAGTAGACACCACAGGGGCGTGTCTCAGCCCCAGCATTTT.

V is TRBV7-9 and J is TRBJ2-6, with D uncertain. The CDR3 has 16 residues. Per the germline V gene, CDR1 is SEHNR and CDR2 is FQNEAQ (reference sequence). V gave up 3 bases and J gave up 0 bases, with 9 bases separating them. The CDR3 DNA follows: TGTGCCAGCAGCTTCATACGAGGCTCTGGGGCCAACGTCCTGACTTTC. As protein: CASSFIRGSGANVLTF.

This chain links TRBV5-6 with TRBJ1-1; D is undetermined. From germline, CDR1 is SGHDT and CDR2 YYEEEE. The CDR3 has 12 residues. Trimming took 3 bases from V and 9 from J, leaving 12 bases between them. The CDR3 nucleotides are TGTGCCAGCAGCTGGAGTGAAGGGAAAGCTTTCTTT. Protein: CASSWSEGKAFF.

The rearrangement links TRBV28 to TRBJ2-7; 10 bases map to TRBD1. The junction had 4 bases not matched to a gene; V was cut back by 5 bases and J by 3 bases. This CDR3 region has 14 residues. CDR1 and CDR2 (germline): MDHEN, SYDVKM. The CDR3 region has the DNA TGTGCCAGCAGTGGGGGACAGGGGATCTACGAGCAGTACTTC. Protein sequence: CASSGGQGIYEQYF.